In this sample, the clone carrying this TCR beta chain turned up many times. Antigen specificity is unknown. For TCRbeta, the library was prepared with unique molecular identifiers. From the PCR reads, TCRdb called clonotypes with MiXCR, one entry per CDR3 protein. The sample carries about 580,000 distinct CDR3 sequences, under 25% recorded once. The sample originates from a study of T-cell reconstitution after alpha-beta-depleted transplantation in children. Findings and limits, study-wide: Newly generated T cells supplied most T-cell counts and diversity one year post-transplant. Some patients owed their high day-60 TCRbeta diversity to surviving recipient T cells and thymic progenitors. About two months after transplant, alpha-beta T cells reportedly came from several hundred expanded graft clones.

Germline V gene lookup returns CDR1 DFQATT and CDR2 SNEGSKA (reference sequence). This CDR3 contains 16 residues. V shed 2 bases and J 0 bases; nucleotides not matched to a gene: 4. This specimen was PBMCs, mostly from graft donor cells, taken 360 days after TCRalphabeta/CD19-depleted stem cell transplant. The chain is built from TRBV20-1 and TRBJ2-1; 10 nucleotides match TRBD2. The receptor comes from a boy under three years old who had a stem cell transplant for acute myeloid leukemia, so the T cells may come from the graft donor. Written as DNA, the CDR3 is TGCAGTGCTAGATTTAGCGGGGGGAGCTCCTACAATGAGCAGTTCTTC. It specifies CSARFSGGSSYNEQFF.